These 23 T cell receptor beta chains came from one sample sequenced in a study of cytomegalovirus exposure and HLA in healthy donors. 13 Jbeta primers and 60 Vbeta primers were used for the PCR. Method: immunoSEQ multiplex PCR; TCRdb's copy keeps in-frame clones and lacks some. Its listing shows 200,000 to 250,000 clones. What was sequenced was PBMCs. All receptors derive from a woman aged 30 to 39 in good health and CMV-seropositive.

This chain joins TRBV18 and TRBJ1-3; 9 bases agree with TRBD1. This CDR3 contains 16 residues. The J segment lost 0 bases and the V segment lost 5 bases, leaving 5 bases of the junction unmatched. The germline gives CDR1 KGHSH, CDR2 LQKENI. CDR3 residues: CASSSGQGRSGNTIYF. The CDR3 DNA sequence: TGTGCCAGCTCAAGCGGACAGGGGCGCTCTGGAAACACCATATATTTT.

The genes are TRBV13 and TRBJ1-2; TRBD1 matches 9 bases. The CDR3 is 13 amino acids. The germline gives CDR1 PRHDT, CDR2 FYEKMQ (reference sequence). V dropped 6 bases and J dropped 8; count of bases not matched to a gene: 7. CDR3 protein: CASSTQGAWGYTF. CDR3 DNA sequence: TGTGCCAGCAGTACACAGGGGGCGTGGGGCTACACCTTC.

This chain uses TRBV7-9 with TRBJ2-3; a weak D match, TRBD1 (6 bases). The length of the CDR3 is 16 residues. Trimming left V 5 bases short and J 3 bases short, with 18 bases between. In germline, CDR1 is SEHNR, CDR2 FQNEAQ (reference sequence). CDR3 in DNA: TGTGCCAGCAGCAACCCTTTGGCAGGGGTAACAGATACGCAGTATTTT. Its protein product is CASSNPLAGVTDTQYF. The whole variable domain, filled in from reference TRBV7-9 and TRBJ2-3, reads DTGVSQNPRHKITKRGQNVTFRCDPISEHNRLYWYRQTLGQGPEFLTYFQNEAQLEKSRLLSDRFSAERPKGSFSTLEIQRTEQGDSAMYLCASSNPLAGVTDTQYFGPGTRLTVL.

This CDR3 reads CASSIGLSSNQPQHF. CDR3 bases: TGTGCCAGTAGTATTGGACTTAGTAGCAATCAGCCCCAGCATTTT. V gene TRBV19 combines with J gene TRBJ1-5; D not certain. CDR1 and CDR2 (germline): LNHDA, SQIVND (reference sequence). V lost 3 bases, J lost 0 bases, and 9 bases lay in between. CDR3 length equals 15 residues.

A note on this clone: Other nucleotide sequences in the sample specify the same CDR3. The rearrangement joins TRBV5-1 to TRBJ2-3, with 10 bases aligning to TRBD1. The J segment lost 3 bases and the V segment lost 4 bases, leaving 2 bases of the junction unmatched. The CDR3 length is 14 residues. The germline V gene has CDR1 SGHRS and CDR2 YFSETQ. The CDR3 loop is CASSPDRGTDTQYF. The CDR3 nucleotides are TGCGCCAGCAGCCCGGACAGGGGGACAGATACGCAGTATTTT.

The chain has TRBV12-5 and TRBJ2-7, with D perhaps TRBD2 (5 bases). The germline V and J ends were trimmed by 8 bases and 4 bases, with 18 bases remaining between them. CDR1 and CDR2 (germline): LGHNT, FRNRAP. The CDR3 runs 14 residues. In DNA form, the CDR3 reads TGTGCTAGTTCGCATGGGGAGCGATATTACGAGCAGTACTTC. Translated, it gives CASSHGERYYEQYF.

V and J are TRBV5-1 and TRBJ2-7, with D tentatively TRBD1 (6 bases). The CDR3 totals 14 residues. Looked up from germline, CDR1 is SGHRS and CDR2 is YFSETQ. V dropped 4 bases and J dropped 6 bases, with 17 bases sitting between them. CDR3 coding DNA: TGCGCCAGCAGCCCCGGACAGAGCAGGTCCGAGCAGTACTTC. This gives the protein CASSPGQSRSEQYF.

V gene TRBV2 combines with J gene TRBJ1-2, with D maybe TRBD1 (5 bases). With 2 bases removed from V and 10 bases from J, the gap between germline ends came to 14 bases. Germline CDR1 reads SNHLY; CDR2 reads FYNNEI. The CDR3 is 13 residues long. The CDR3 region has the DNA TGTGCCAGCAGTGAACGACAGCCGAGAGTCTACACCTTC. Protein product: CASSERQPRVYTF.

This chain links TRBV10-3 with TRBJ1-2; 8 nucleotides line up with TRBD1. The germline V gene encodes CDR1 ENHRY and CDR2 SYGVKD. This CDR3 has 13 residues. The V segment lost 3 bases and the J segment 8 bases; nucleotides outside the gene matches: 5. This CDR3 is CAISDQGAIGYTF. The CDR3 coding sequence is TGTGCCATCAGTGATCAGGGGGCGATCGGCTACACCTTC.

The CDR3 region is CASSQPWTVNTEAFF. The CDR3 DNA follows: TGCGCCAGCAGCCAACCTTGGACAGTTAACACTGAAGCTTTCTTT. V gene TRBV4-1 combines with J gene TRBJ1-1; D might be TRBD1 (6 bases). V was pared by 2 bases and J by 2 bases, with 12 bases between. The V gene's germline CDR1 is MGHRA and CDR2 YSYEKL. The CDR3 contains 15 residues.

The chain joins TRBV19 to TRBJ1-1, with a tentative D call TRBD1 (6 bases). CDR1 and CDR2 (germline): LNHDA, SQIVND (reference sequence). This CDR3 spans 14 amino acids. Trimming shortened V by 7 bases and J by 2 bases, and 14 bases separated the two germline ends. CDR3 region: CASNDKGGNTEAFF. The CDR3 nucleotides are TGTGCCAGTAACGACAAAGGGGGAAACACTGAAGCTTTCTTT.

Regarding this clone: Other DNA sequences in the sample encode the same CDR3. The V gene is TRBV7-8, the J gene TRBJ2-1, with TRBD2 identical over 11 bases. This CDR3 is 15 amino acids long. The V gene's germline CDR1 is SGHVS and CDR2 FQNEAQ. Trimming removed 1 base from V and 4 bases from J; junction bases left unmatched: 0. The CDR3 here is CASSLGLAGYNEQFF. CDR3 coding DNA: TGTGCCAGCAGCTTAGGACTAGCGGGATACAATGAGCAGTTCTTC. Combining the CDR3 with reference TRBV7-8 and TRBJ2-1 gives the whole variable domain GAGVSQSPRYKVAKRGQDVALRCDPISGHVSLFWYQQALGQGPEFLTYFQNEAQLDKSGLPSDRFFAERPEGSVSTLKIQRTQQEDSAVYLCASSLGLAGYNEQFFGPGTRLTVL.

The chain couples TRBV19 to TRBJ1-5, with 7 bases lining up with TRBD1. V was pared by 7 bases and J by 3 bases, with 9 bases of the junction left unmatched. The CDR3 is 15 amino acids. Germline V gene lookup returns CDR1 LNHDA and CDR2 SQIVND (reference sequence). This CDR3 is CASTTSGGPNQPQHF. As DNA, the CDR3 is TGTGCCAGTACCACCTCAGGGGGTCCCAATCAGCCCCAGCATTTT.

This chain links TRBV19 with TRBJ2-3; 9 nucleotides match TRBD2. Germline V gives CDR1 LNHDA, CDR2 SQIVND (reference sequence). With V trimmed by 3 bases and J by 2 bases, 3 bases remained unmatched. This CDR3 has 15 residues. As DNA, the CDR3 is TGTGCCAGTAGTATTAGCGGGGGTGCCACAGATACGCAGTATTTT. Translated, it gives CASSISGGATDTQYF. The variable domain in full, completed from reference TRBV19 and TRBJ2-3, reads DGGITQSPKYLFRKEGQNVTLSCEQNLNHDAMYWYRQDPGQGLRLIYYSQIVNDFQKGDIAEGYSVSREKKESFPLTVTSAQKNPTAFYLCASSISGGATDTQYFGPGTRLTVL.

This rearrangement joins TRBV6-6 to TRBJ2-1; 12 bases are a match to TRBD1. The CDR3 totals 16 residues. Trimming removed 8 bases from V and 8 bases from J; junction bases left unmatched: 13. Germline V gives CDR1 MNHNY, CDR2 SVGAGI (reference sequence). The CDR3 DNA reads TGTGCCAGCGCTACTCTCCGGGACAGGGGGCACGATGAGCAGTTCTTC. This codes for CASATLRDRGHDEQFF.

As concerns this clone: Other DNA sequences within the sample encode an identical CDR3. The rearrangement joins TRBV14 to TRBJ2-2; D call uncertain. This CDR3 has 14 residues. Germline V CDR1 and CDR2: SGHDN, FVKESK. V was cut by 1 base and J by 3 bases, with 6 bases left in between. CDR3 sequence: CASSQATYTGELFF. CDR3 nucleotides: TGTGCCAGCAGCCAAGCAACATACACCGGGGAGCTGTTTTTT.

This chain connects TRBV4-1 to TRBJ2-7; D may be TRBD1 (6 bases). This CDR3 has 13 residues. Germline CDR1 MGHRA, CDR2 YSYEKL. Trimming pared 5 bases from V and 6 bases from J, leaving 14 bases between. This CDR3 reads CASSCDRSSEQYF. CDR3 nucleotide sequence: TGCGCCAGCAGCTGCGACAGGAGTAGCGAGCAGTACTTC.

The chain couples TRBV5-1 to TRBJ1-1; 9 bases line up with TRBD1. The germline CDR1 and CDR2 sequences are SGHRS and YFSETQ. This CDR3 spans 20 amino acids. V lost 3 bases to trimming and J lost 0 bases; unmatched junction nucleotides: 18. CDR3 coding DNA: TGCGCCAGCAGCTCGGACAGGGGAAGTTTGCGTGGGGTGGTGAACACTGAAGCTTTCTTT. It encodes CASSSDRGSLRGVVNTEAFF.

The chain carries TRBV4-1 and TRBJ1-1; no clear D gene. The germline gives CDR1 MGHRA, CDR2 YSYEKL. Between the trimmed V and J ends, which lost 2 bases and 0 bases, there was a span of 10 bases. This CDR3 region has 15 residues. CDR3: CASSQHHQVNTEAFF. The CDR3 DNA is TGCGCCAGCAGCCAACACCACCAGGTGAACACTGAAGCTTTCTTT.

This chain connects TRBV6-5 to TRBJ1-1; unclear D gene. Germline V lookup: CDR1 MNHEY, CDR2 SVGAGI. The V end lost 5 bases, the J end lost 1 base, and 11 bases lay between the germline ends. This CDR3 contains 14 residues. This CDR3 is CASSLPGSNTEAFF. CDR3 sequence (DNA): TGTGCCAGCAGTCTCCCGGGGTCGAACACTGAAGCTTTCTTT.

The CDR3 bases are TGTGCCAGCAGTGAAGCTACGGATGGCTACACCTTC. Amino acid sequence: CASSEATDGYTF. This chain uses TRBV6-1 with TRBJ1-2; D not resolved. Germline CDR1 is MNHNS and CDR2 is SASEGT. V was shortened by 0 bases and J by 6 bases, with 5 bases between the two germline ends. This CDR3 has 12 residues.

DNA of the CDR3: TGCGCCAGCAGCTTGGCCTTCATCGGAGGGTCTTTCTTT. Translated: CASSLAFIGGSFF. This chain links TRBV5-1 with TRBJ1-1; no reliable D call. The CDR3 consists of 13 residues. Germline V CDR1 and CDR2: SGHRS, YFSETQ. Trimming removed 0 bases from V and 12 bases from J, with 15 bases in between.

The rearrangement uses TRBV27 and TRBJ2-7; possible D gene TRBD1, 7 bases. The CDR3 sequence is 17 residues long. Germline CDR1 reads MNHEY; CDR2 reads SMNVEV (reference sequence). V was clipped by 6 bases and J by 6 bases, with 27 bases between them. The CDR3 coding sequence is TGTGCCAGCAGGATATCCACCGGGACAGCCAGGGGGGTCGAGCAGTACTTC. Translated: CASRISTGTARGVEQYF.